The source of this TCR beta chain is a study of blood T cell repertoires in COVID-19. Study overall: The United States, Italy and Spain provided the acute and convalescent COVID-19 samples. Sources were T cells, B-cell-depleted T cells, or PBMCs; the material itself was cDNA or gDNA.

Clones were sequenced by immunoSEQ multiplex PCR, and TCRdb holds only the in-frame ones, with some missing. The sample holds about 130,000 clones; roughly 86% are singletons and the top ten take approximately 4%. Losses at the gene ends were 5 bases for V and 2 bases for J; bases not matched to a gene: 7. The germline gives CDR1 SGHRS, CDR2 YFSETQ. CDR3 size: 16 residues. Sequenced: peripheral blood. The gene calls are TRBV5-1 and TRBJ1-4; TRBD1 aligns across 9 bases. The TCR sequence derives from a woman in her sixties with acute or convalescent COVID-19. The CDR3, as DNA: TGCGCCAGCAGTATAACAGGGGGCCCCACTAATGAAAAACTGTTTTTT. Translating gives CASSITGGPTNEKLFF.